This T cell receptor beta chain derives from a study of blood T cell repertoires in COVID-19. Study in general: The United States, Italy and Spain supplied acute and convalescent COVID-19 samples.

In Seattle, patients joined the study during active infection and were tracked longitudinally. Authors' data handling: Reference gene primer amplification gave estimated nucleated cell counts. TCRdb keeps only in-frame clones here, not all; method: immunoSEQ multiplex PCR. Clone size and the V and J calls come from that table; the DNA yielded D and trimming. Of fewer than 250,000 clones in the sample, 80% to 95% are singletons; the top ten hold around 0.86%. CDR3 size: 12 residues. V lost 11 bases, J lost 8 bases, and 8 bases stayed unmatched. CDR1 LNHDA and CDR2 SQIVND come from the germline V gene (reference sequence).

This sequence was found in a man aged 30 to 39 with COVID-19, enrolled during active disease. The specimen was peripheral blood. The chain couples TRBV19 to TRBJ1-2; 10 bases line up with TRBD1. The chain's CDR3 is CAARDRGTGYTF. For the CDR3, the DNA is TGTGCCGCCCGGGACAGGGGAACCGGCTACACCTTC.